This is a list of T cell receptor beta chains from one sample in a study of T cell responses to AZD1222 COVID-19 vaccine. Here immunoSEQ multiplex PCR was the method, and the copy in TCRdb shows in-frame clones only, minus some. Among roughly 66,000 clones listed, roughly 82% were seen once. The specimen comprised peripheral blood, sampled on day 0 of AZD1222 vaccination. The receptors shown here come from an adult in good health. CDR3s include the opening cysteine and the closing phenylalanine or tryptophan. Each record gives: D gene, V gene, J gene, clone size, CDR3 protein, CDR3 DNA. D genes are given only for firm matches. Not all rows give a size; the values are once, few, many and, for expanded clones, a class.

TRBD1	TRBV29-1	TRBJ1-5	-	CSVGQGGNQPQHF	TGCAGCGTAGGACAGGGCGGCAATCAGCCCCAGCATTTT
-	TRBV10-3	TRBJ2-2	-	CAINTAGKGGELFF	TGTGCCATCAATACGGCAGGGAAGGGCGGGGAGCTGTTTTTT
-	TRBV19	TRBJ1-6	once	CASTSRDKSSPLHF	TGTGCCAGTACCAGCCGGGACAAGAGCTCACCCCTCCACTTT
-	TRBV30	TRBJ1-3	-	CAWSTGMVSGNTIYF	TGTGCCTGGAGTACGGGGATGGTCTCTGGAAACACCATATATTTT
-	TRBV9	TRBJ2-5	-	CASSPATQGGETQYF	TGTGCCAGCAGTCCCGCAACCCAGGGTGGAGAGACCCAGTACTTC
TRBD1	TRBV7-2	TRBJ2-7	-	CASSLDRVEQYF	TGTGCCAGCAGCTTGGACAGGGTTGAGCAGTACTTC
-	TRBV28	TRBJ1-1	-	CASSLNERGRTEAFF	TGTGCCAGCAGTTTAAACGAACGGGGCAGGACTGAAGCTTTCTTT
-	TRBV11-1	TRBJ2-3	-	CASSLGRGYTQYF	TGTGCCAGCAGCTTAGGAAGGGGTTATACGCAGTATTTT
-	TRBV7-2	TRBJ1-1	-	CASSLSGGGTEAFF	TGTGCCAGCAGCTTATCCGGGGGCGGCACTGAAGCTTTCTTT
TRBD2	TRBV30	TRBJ2-1	-	CAWSSTSGGLYYNEQFF	TGTGCCTGGAGTTCTACTAGCGGGGGGCTCTATTACAATGAGCAGTTCTTC
-	TRBV5-6	TRBJ1-5	-	CASSLGGGNQPQHF	TGTGCCAGCAGCTTGGGGGGTGGCAATCAGCCCCAGCATTTT
-	TRBV28	TRBJ2-3	-	CASSYRSDGTDTQYF	TGTGCCAGCAGTTACCGGAGCGACGGCACAGATACGCAGTATTTT
-	TRBV29-1	TRBJ1-1	-	CSAGTDREAFF	TGCAGCGCTGGGACTGATAGAGAAGCTTTCTTT
-	TRBV3-1/TRBV3-2	TRBJ1-2	-	CASSPLTESYGYTF	TGTGCCAGCAGCCCGCTGACAGAGAGCTATGGCTACACCTTC
-	TRBV27	TRBJ1-4	once	CASSPTTNEKLFF	TGTGCCAGCAGTCCCACAACTAATGAAAAACTGTTTTTT
-	TRBV10-3	TRBJ1-1	-	CAISGEGNTEAFF	TGTGCCATCAGTGGGGAAGGGAACACTGAAGCTTTCTTT
-	TRBV11-3	TRBJ1-4	-	CASSPRGRGNEKLFF	TGTGCCAGCAGCCCCCGTGGGAGGGGAAATGAAAAACTGTTTTTT
TRBD1	TRBV5-1	TRBJ2-7	-	CASRSTGAEQYF	TGCGCCAGCAGAAGCACAGGGGCCGAGCAGTACTTC
-	TRBV15	TRBJ2-5	-	CATSRDPVETQYF	TGTGCCACCAGCAGAGATCCGGTAGAGACCCAGTACTTC
-	TRBV7-9	TRBJ2-7	few	CASGTTEYIHSEQYF	TGTGCCAGCGGCACCACGGAATATATCCACAGCGAGCAGTACTTC
-	TRBV6-5	TRBJ1-1	-	CATHPPLNTEAFF	TGTGCCACCCACCCCCCGTTGAACACTGAAGCTTTCTTT
TRBD1	TRBV7-8	TRBJ2-7	-	CASSRSLDRGPVLGQYF	TGTGCCAGCAGCCGAAGCCTGGACAGGGGGCCCGTCCTTGGGCAGTACTTC
TRBD1	TRBV6-1	TRBJ1-1	-	CASSGDRVTLESNTEAFF	TGTGCCAGCAGTGGGGACAGGGTGACCCTCGAGTCGAACACTGAAGCTTTCTTT
-	TRBV12-3/TRBV12-4	TRBJ2-7	-	CASSLEGDYEQYF	TGTGCCAGCAGTTTAGAGGGGGACTACGAGCAGTACTTC
-	TRBV15	TRBJ1-3	-	CATSRSTGSGNTIYF	TGTGCCACCAGCAGATCGACAGGCTCTGGAAACACCATATATTTT
-	TRBV5-1	TRBJ1-1	-	CASSLSVNTEAFF	TGCGCCAGCAGCTTGTCTGTGAACACTGAAGCTTTCTTT